This entry describes one T cell receptor (beta chain). This entry is derived from a study of blood T cell repertoires in COVID-19. Study at large: Samples came from the United States, Italy and Spain, spanning acute and convalescent COVID-19. PBMCs, B-cell-depleted T cells, or T cells were the source of the cDNA or gDNA that made up the material.

In the study's own analysis: Estimation of nucleated cell counts relied on the amplification of reference gene primers. TCRdb's table, derived via immunoSEQ multiplex PCR, lists solely in-frame clones and lacks some. V, J and clone size reflect that table, while D and trimming were determined from the DNA. Among 70,000 to 75,000 clones, approximately 80% were seen once, and the ten largest hold about 4.8%. The specimen was peripheral blood. This TCR was recovered from an elderly woman with active or convalescent COVID-19.

CDR3 protein: CASSPFAGFVSRGANVLTF. The DNA for the CDR3 is TGCGCCAGCAGCCCCTTCGCGGGGTTTGTTTCGCGCGGGGCCAACGTCCTGACTTTC. J is TRBJ2-6 and V is TRBV4-1; maybe TRBD2 (6 bases). The CDR3 runs 19 residues. Trimming removed 4 bases at V and 4 bases at J, with 23 bases between. In germline, CDR1 is MGHRA, CDR2 YSYEKL.